This entry describes one T cell receptor (beta chain). The data were produced by immunoSEQ multiplex PCR, yet TCRdb's version contains in-frame clones alone and is incomplete. The sample comprises over 55,000 clones, roughly 71% of which are singletons, and about 29% rests with the top ten. This entry comes from a study of blood T cell repertoires in COVID-19. Germline trimming cut 6 bases from V and 2 bases from J; bases unmatched to any gene: 10. The CDR3 is 14 amino acids. CDR1 is SQVTM and CDR2 is ANQGSEA in the germline V gene. This TCR came from a human donor in a cohort sampled during active COVID-19. The J gene is TRBJ2-7, the V gene TRBV29-1; 7 bases match TRBD2. Sequences were obtained from peripheral blood. The DNA of the CDR3 is TGCAGCGTCGATTTGGGGGGGGGACCCTACGAGCAGTACTTC. This gives the protein CSVDLGGGPYEQYF.